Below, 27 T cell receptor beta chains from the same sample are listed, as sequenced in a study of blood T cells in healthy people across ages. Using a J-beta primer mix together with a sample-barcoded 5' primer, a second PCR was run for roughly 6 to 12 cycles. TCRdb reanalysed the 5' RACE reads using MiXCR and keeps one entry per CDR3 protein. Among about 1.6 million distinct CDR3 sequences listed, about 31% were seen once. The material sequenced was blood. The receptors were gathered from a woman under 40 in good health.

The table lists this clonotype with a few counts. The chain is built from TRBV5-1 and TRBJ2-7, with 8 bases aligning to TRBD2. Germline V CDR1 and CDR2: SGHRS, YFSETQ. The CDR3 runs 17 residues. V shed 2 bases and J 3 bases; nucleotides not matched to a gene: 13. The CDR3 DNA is TGCGCCAGCAGCTTCGATCCGACCGGACTAGCAGACTACGAGCAGTACTTC. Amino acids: CASSFDPTGLADYEQYF.

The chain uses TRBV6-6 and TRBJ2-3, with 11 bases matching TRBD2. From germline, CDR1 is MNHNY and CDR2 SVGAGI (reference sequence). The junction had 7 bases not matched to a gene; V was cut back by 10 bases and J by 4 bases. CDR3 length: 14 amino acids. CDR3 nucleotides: TGTGCCACGCAACCGGGACTAGCGGCAGATACGCAGTATTTT. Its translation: CATQPGLAADTQYF.

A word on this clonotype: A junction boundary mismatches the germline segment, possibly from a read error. This CDR3 reads CASTQDQGADSPLHF. CDR3 nucleotide sequence: TGTGCCAGCACCCAAGATCAGGGGGCCGATTCACCCCTCCACTTT. The chain combines TRBV3-1 with TRBJ1-6, with 8 bases aligning to TRBD1. This CDR3 has 15 amino acids. CDR1 LGHDT and CDR2 YNNKEL come from the germline V gene (reference sequence).

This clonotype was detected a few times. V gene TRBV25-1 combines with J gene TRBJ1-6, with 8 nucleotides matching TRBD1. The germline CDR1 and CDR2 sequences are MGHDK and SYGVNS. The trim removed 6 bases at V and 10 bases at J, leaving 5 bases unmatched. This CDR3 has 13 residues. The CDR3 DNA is TGTGCCAGCAGAGACAGGGGAGGCTCACCCCTCCACTTT. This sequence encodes CASRDRGGSPLHF.

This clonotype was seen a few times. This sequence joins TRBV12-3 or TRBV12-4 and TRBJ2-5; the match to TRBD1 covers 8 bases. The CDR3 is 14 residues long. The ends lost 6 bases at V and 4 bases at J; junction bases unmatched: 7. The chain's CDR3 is CASRRTGSGETQYF. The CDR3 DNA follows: TGTGCCAGCAGACGGACAGGGTCCGGAGAGACCCAGTACTTC.

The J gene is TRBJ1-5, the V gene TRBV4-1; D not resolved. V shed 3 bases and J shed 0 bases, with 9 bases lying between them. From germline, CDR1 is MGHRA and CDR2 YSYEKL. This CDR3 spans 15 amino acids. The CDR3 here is CASSHFGDSNQPQHF. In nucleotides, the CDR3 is TGCGCCAGCAGCCATTTTGGGGATAGCAATCAGCCCCAGCATTTT.

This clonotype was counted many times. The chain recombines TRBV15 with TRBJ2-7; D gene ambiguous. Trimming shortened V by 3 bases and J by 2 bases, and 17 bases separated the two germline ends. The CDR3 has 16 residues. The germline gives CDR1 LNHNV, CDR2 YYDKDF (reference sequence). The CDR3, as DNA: TGTGCCACCAGCAGTGCGGCCCCGATGGGAACCTACGAGCAGTACTTC. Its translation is CATSSAAPMGTYEQYF.

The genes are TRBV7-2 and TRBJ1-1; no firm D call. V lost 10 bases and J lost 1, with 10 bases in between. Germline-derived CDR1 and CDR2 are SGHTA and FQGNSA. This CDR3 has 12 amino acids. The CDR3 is CATQYQNTEAFF. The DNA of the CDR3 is TGTGCCACCCAGTATCAGAACACTGAAGCTTTCTTT.

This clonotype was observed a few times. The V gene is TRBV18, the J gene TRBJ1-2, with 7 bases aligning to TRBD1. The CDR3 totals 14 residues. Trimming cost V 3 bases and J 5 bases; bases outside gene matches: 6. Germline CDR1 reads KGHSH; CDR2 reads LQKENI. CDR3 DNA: TGTGCCAGCTCACCGGCAGGGGGGGAGTATGGCTACACCTTC. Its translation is CASSPAGGEYGYTF. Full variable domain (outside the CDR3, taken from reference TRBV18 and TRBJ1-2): NAGVMQNPRHLVRRRGQEARLRCSPMKGHSHVYWYRQLPEEGLKFMVYLQKENIIDESGMPKERFSAEFPKEGPSILRIQQVVRGDSAAYFCASSPAGGEYGYTFGSGTRLTVV.

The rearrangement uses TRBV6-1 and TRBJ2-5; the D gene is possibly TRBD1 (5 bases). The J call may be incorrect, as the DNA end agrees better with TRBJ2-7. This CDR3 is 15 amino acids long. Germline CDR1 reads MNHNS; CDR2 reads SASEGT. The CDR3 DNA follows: TGTGCCAGCAGTGAACCCAGGCGACAGTCCCACGAGCAGTACTTC. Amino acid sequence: CASSEPRRQSHEQYF.

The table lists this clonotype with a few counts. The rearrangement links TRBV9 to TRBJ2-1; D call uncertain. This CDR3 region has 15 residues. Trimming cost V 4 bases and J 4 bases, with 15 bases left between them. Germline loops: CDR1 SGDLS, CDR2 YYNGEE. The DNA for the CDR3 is TGTGCCAGCAGCCCCCGCCTCGGGCCGTACAATGAGCAGTTCTTC. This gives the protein CASSPRLGPYNEQFF.

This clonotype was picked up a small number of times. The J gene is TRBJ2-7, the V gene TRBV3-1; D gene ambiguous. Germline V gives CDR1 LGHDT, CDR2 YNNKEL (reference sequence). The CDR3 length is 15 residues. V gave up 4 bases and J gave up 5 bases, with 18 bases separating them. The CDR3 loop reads CASSPFEAGPHEQYF. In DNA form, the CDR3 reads TGTGCCAGCAGCCCATTCGAGGCCGGTCCTCACGAGCAGTACTTC.

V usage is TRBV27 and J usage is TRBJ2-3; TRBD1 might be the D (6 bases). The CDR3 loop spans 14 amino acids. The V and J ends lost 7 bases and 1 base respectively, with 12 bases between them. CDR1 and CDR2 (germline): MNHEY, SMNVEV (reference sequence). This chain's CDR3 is CASTKDRRTDTQYF. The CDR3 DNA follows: TGTGCCAGCACTAAAGACAGGCGCACAGATACGCAGTATTTT.

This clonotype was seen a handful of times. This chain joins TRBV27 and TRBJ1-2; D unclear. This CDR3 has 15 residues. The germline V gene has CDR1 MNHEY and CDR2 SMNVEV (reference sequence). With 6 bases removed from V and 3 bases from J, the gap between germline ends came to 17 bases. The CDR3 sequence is CASRPEATPYYGYTF. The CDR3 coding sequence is TGTGCCAGCAGACCGGAGGCTACACCTTACTATGGCTACACCTTC.

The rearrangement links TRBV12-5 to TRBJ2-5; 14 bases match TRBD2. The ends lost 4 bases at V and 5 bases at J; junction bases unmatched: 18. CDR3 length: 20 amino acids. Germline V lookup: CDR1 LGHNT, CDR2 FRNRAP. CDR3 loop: CASGSFPGTSGSGFGETQYF. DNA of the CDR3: TGTGCTAGTGGTTCATTCCCCGGGACTAGCGGGAGTGGGTTTGGGGAGACCCAGTACTTC. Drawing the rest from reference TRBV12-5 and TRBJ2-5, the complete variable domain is DARVTQTPRHKVTEMGQEVTMRCQPILGHNTVFWYRQTMMQGLELLAYFRNRAPLDDSGMPKDRFSAEMPDATLATLKIQPSEPRDSAVYFCASGSFPGTSGSGFGETQYFGPGTRLLVL.

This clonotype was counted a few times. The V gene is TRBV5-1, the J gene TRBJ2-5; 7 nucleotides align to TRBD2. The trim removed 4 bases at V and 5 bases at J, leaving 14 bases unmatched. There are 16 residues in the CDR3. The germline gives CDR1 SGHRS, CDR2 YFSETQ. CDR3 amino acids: CASSRLGRAFPETQYF. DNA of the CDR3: TGCGCCAGCAGCCGTCTAGGGAGGGCGTTCCCGGAGACCCAGTACTTC.

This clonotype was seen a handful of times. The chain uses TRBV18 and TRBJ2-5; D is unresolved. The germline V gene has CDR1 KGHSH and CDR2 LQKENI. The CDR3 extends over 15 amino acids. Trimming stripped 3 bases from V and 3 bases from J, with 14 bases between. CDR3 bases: TGTGCCAGCTCACCGAGAAAGGGATTTGAAGAGACCCAGTACTTC. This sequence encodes CASSPRKGFEETQYF.

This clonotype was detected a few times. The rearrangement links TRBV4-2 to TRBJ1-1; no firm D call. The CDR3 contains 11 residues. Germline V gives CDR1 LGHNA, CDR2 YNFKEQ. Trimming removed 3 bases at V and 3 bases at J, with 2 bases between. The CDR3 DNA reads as TGTGCCAGCAGCCACCACACTGAAGCTTTCTTT. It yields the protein CASSHHTEAFF.

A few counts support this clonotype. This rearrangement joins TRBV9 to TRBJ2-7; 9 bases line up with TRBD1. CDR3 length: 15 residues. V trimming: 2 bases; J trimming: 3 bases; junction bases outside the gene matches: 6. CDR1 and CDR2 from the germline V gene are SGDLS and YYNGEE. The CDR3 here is CASSVTGGCYYEQYF. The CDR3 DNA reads TGTGCCAGCAGCGTTACAGGGGGCTGTTACTACGAGCAGTACTTC. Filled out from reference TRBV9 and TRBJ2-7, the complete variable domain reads DSGVTQTPKHLITATGQRVTLRCSPRSGDLSVYWYQQSLDQGLQFLIQYYNGEERAKGNILERFSAQQFPDLHSELNLSSLELGDSALYFCASSVTGGCYYEQYFGPGTRLTVT.

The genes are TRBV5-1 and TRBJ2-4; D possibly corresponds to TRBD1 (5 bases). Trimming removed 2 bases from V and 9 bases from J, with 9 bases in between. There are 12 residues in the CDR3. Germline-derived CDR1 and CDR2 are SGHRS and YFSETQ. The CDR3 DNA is TGCGCCAGCAGCTTAAGGGGTAGCATTCAGTACTTC. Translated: CASSLRGSIQYF.

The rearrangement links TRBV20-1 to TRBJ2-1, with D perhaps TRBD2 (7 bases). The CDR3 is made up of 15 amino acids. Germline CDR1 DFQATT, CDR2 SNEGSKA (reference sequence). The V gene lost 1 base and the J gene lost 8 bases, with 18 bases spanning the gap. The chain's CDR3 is CSARGGRGSVYEQFF. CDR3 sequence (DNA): TGCAGTGCTAGAGGGGGGCGCGGGAGTGTATATGAGCAGTTCTTC.

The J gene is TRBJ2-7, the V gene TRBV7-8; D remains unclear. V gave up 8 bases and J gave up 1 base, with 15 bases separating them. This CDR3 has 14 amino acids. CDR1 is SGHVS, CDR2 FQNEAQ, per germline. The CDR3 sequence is CASSSKWGSYEQYF. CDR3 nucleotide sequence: TGTGCCAGCTCCTCCAAGTGGGGTTCCTACGAGCAGTACTTC.

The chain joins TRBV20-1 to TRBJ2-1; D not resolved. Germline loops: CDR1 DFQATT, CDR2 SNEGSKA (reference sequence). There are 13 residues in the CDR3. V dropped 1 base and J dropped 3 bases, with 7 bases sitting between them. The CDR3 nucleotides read TGCAGTGCTAGAGGGAACCTCTACAATGAGCAGTTCTTC. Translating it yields CSARGNLYNEQFF.

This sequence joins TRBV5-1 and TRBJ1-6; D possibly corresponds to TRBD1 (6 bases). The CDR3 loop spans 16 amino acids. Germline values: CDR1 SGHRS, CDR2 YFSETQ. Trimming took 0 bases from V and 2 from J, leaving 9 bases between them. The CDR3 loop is CASSLVPGAYNSPLHF. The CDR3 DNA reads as TGCGCCAGCAGCTTGGTGCCAGGGGCCTATAATTCACCCCTCCACTTT.

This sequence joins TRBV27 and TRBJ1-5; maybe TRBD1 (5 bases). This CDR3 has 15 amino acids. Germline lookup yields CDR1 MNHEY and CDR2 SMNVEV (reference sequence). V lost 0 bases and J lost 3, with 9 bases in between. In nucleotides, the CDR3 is TGTGCCAGCAGTTTATCGGGGACCTACAATCAGCCCCAGCATTTT. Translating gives CASSLSGTYNQPQHF.

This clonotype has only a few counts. Written as DNA, the CDR3 is TGTGCCAGCAGTGAGGGACTAGCGGGAGTGGAGTACTTC. Its translation: CASSEGLAGVEYF. The chain recombines TRBV25-1 with TRBJ2-7; 14 positions agree with TRBD2. V gave up 3 bases and J gave up 11 bases; unmatched junction bases: 3. This CDR3 has 13 amino acids. Germline V gene lookup returns CDR1 MGHDK and CDR2 SYGVNS.

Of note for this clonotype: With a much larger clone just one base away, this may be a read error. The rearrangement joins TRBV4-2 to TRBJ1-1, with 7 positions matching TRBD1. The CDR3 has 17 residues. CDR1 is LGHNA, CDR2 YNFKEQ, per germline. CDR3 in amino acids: CASSPQGTSRRNAEAFF. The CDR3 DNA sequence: TGTGCCAGCAGCCCACAGGGGACCTCAAGGCGGAACGCTGAAGCTTTCTTT.